This T cell receptor (beta chain) was sequenced during a study of cytomegalovirus exposure and HLA in healthy donors. Whole-study results and caveats: The study labeled 180 or so TCR beta chains cytomegalovirus-associated.

Primers for the PCR totalled 60 Vbeta and 13 Jbeta. Sequenced by immunoSEQ multiplex PCR; TCRdb stores in-frame clones only, minus some. Here the sample spans 100,000 to 150,000 clones, 77% being singletons. As for this clone: Antigen unknown.

Looked up from germline, CDR1 is MDHEN and CDR2 is SYDVKM. The ends were cut back, 1 base at V and 0 bases at J, with 6 bases in the middle. The CDR3 is made up of 14 amino acids. The V and J genes are TRBV28 and TRBJ1-1; D is undetermined. This TCR was sampled from a man aged 18-30 years in good health and CMV-seropositive. Sequencing was carried out using PBMCs. The CDR3 is CASSLSRLNTEAFF. In nucleotides, the CDR3 is TGTGCCAGCAGTTTATCCAGGTTGAACACTGAAGCTTTCTTT. The full variable domain, completed using reference TRBV28 and TRBJ1-1, is DVKVTQSSRYLVKRTGEKVFLECVQDMDHENMFWYRQDPGLGLRLIYFSYDVKMKEKGDIPEGYSVSREKKERFSLILESASTNQTSMYLCASSLSRLNTEAFFGQGTRLTVV.